This T cell receptor beta chain is drawn from a study of OX40 agonist ivuxolimab in advanced cancers. Study-wide context: The study treated patients with ivuxolimab, an agonistic anti-OX40 (CD134) antibody. Partial responses, seen in three patients, involved one hepatocellular carcinoma and two cutaneous melanomas. Past anti-PD-1, anti-PD-L1 or anti-CTLA-4 therapy was accepted, and approximately 37% had received some.

Only in-frame clones appear in the TCRdb table, and some are missing; sequencing was by immunoSEQ multiplex PCR. The repertoire consists of 65,000 to 85,000 clones, with roughly 89% occurring once and the leading ten covering roughly 0.65%. Autoimmune disease history or systemic immunosuppression led to patient exclusion. The material was CD4+ or CD8+ T cells sorted from blood, obtained in a trial of the OX40 agonist ivuxolimab. The clonotype originates from an adult with an advanced solid tumor such as melanoma, head and neck, liver or kidney cancer.

The CDR3 region is CASSYSPTYEQYF. The CDR3 DNA reads as TGTGCCAGCAGTTACTCCCCAACTTACGAGCAGTACTTC. The genes are TRBV6-5 and TRBJ2-5, with D uncertain. The DNA end lines up better with TRBJ2-7; the J call may be wrong. The CDR3 is 13 amino acids. Germline lookup yields CDR1 MNHEY and CDR2 SVGAGI.